This TCR beta chain was captured by sequencing in a study of OX40 agonist ivuxolimab in advanced cancers. Study overall: With a range of roughly 20 to 90, age averaged approximately 60 years, and about 80% were male.

V lost 5 bases and J lost 2, with 13 bases in between. Germline V CDR1 and CDR2: SGHNT, YENEEA. The CDR3 runs 15 residues. Assay: immunoSEQ multiplex PCR; the TCRdb copy retains only in-frame clones and omits some. The sample lists 90,000 to 120,000 clones; less than 95% were seen once. The receptor was derived from an adult with an advanced solid tumor such as melanoma, head and neck, liver or kidney cancer. The rearrangement uses TRBV11-3 and TRBJ2-1; D unresolved. Source: CD4+ or CD8+ T cells sorted from blood, taken in a trial of the OX40 agonist ivuxolimab. The CDR3 nucleotides are TGTGCCAGCAGCGAGCAAGACCAGCCCTACAATGAGCAGTTCTTC. Encoded protein: CASSEQDQPYNEQFF. Variable domain in full (rest from reference TRBV11-3 and TRBJ2-1): EAGVVQSPRYKIIEKKQPVAFWCNPISGHNTLYWYLQNLGQGPELLIRYENEEAVDDSQLPKDRFSAERLKGVDSTLKIQPAELGDSAVYLCASSEQDQPYNEQFFGPGTRLTVL.